These 8 T cell receptor beta chains originate from one sample sequenced in a study of T cells in Graves' hyperthyroidism and ophthalmopathy. Regions amplified from RNA transcripts were the TCR beta CDR3 regions. The HTBI primer set was used in a first-round RT-PCR of the TCR CDR3. Each CDR3 protein is one row after TCRdb ran MiXCR on the multiplex PCR reads. The repertoire holds 350,000 or so distinct CDR3 sequences, over 15% seen once, with about 53% in the top ten. Sequencing was done on a sample of blood. Receptors were obtained from a woman aged 45 to 65 with Graves' hyperthyroidism.

This clonotype was detected ten times or more. CDR3 amino acids: CASSPPYVVYNNNEQFF. CDR3 DNA: TGTGCCAGCTCACCACCGTATGTAGTCTACAACAACAATGAGCAGTTCTTC. The chain has TRBV18 and TRBJ2-1; no clear D. The CDR3 runs to 17 residues. Germline V gene data show CDR1 as KGHSH and CDR2 as LQKENI. Between the trimmed V and J ends, which lost 0 bases and 5 bases, there was a span of 17 bases.

Details on this clonotype: A much bigger clone sits one base away, suggesting this may be a read error. V and J are TRBV28 and TRBJ2-7; tentatively, D is TRBD1 or TRBD2 (5 bases each). This CDR3 has 13 amino acids. The germline CDR1 and CDR2 sequences are MDHEN and SYDVKM. Between the trimmed V and J ends, which lost 11 bases and 2 bases, there was a span of 16 bases. CDR3 in amino acids: CAGQRTGPYEQYF. The CDR3 bases are TGTGCCGGCCAGAGAACGGGACCCTACGAGCAGTACTTC.

This clonotype came up a few times. J is TRBJ2-7 and V is TRBV9, with unresolved D. Germline CDR1 reads SGDLS; CDR2 reads YYNGEE. The CDR3 extends over 12 amino acids. Trimming took 2 bases from V and 4 from J, leaving 7 bases between them. CDR3 in DNA: TGTGCCAGCAGCGTTAACGAGTACGAGCAGTACTTC. It encodes CASSVNEYEQYF.

This chain uses TRBV7-8 with TRBJ1-1, with unresolved D. The germline V gene has CDR1 SGHVS and CDR2 FQNEAQ. The germline V and J ends were trimmed by 2 bases and 3 bases, with 10 bases remaining between them. The CDR3 loop spans 14 amino acids. CDR3 in DNA: TGTGCCAGCAGCTTAAGTCAGGTTGACACTGAAGCTTTCTTT. This sequence encodes CASSLSQVDTEAFF.

This clonotype was picked up many times. The CDR3 is CASSLGFGASSGANVLTF. The CDR3 DNA is TGTGCCAGCAGCTTAGGGTTTGGGGCTTCATCTGGGGCCAACGTCCTGACTTTC. The chain recombines TRBV7-8 with TRBJ2-6; a possible D gene is TRBD1 (5 bases). The CDR3 sequence is 18 residues long. Germline V gives CDR1 SGHVS, CDR2 FQNEAQ. Trimming took off 1 base at V and 1 base at J, with 14 bases between the two ends.

The sample holds a few counts of this clonotype. The chain employs TRBV5-1 and TRBJ2-2; TRBD1 matches at 9 bases. V was clipped by 3 bases and J by 6 bases; unmatched bases: 3. The CDR3 extends over 14 amino acids. Germline loops: CDR1 SGHRS, CDR2 YFSETQ. This CDR3 reads CASSWTGASGELFF. CDR3 sequence (DNA): TGCGCCAGCAGCTGGACAGGGGCCTCCGGGGAGCTGTTTTTT.

In its sample, this clonotype was seen a few times. This rearrangement joins TRBV29-1 to TRBJ2-7; D gene unclear. Germline V CDR1 and CDR2: SQVTM, ANQGSEA. This CDR3 has 13 amino acids. Trimming cost V 6 bases and J 3 bases, with 15 bases left between them. Here the CDR3 reads CSVRTTGDYEQYF. In DNA form, the CDR3 reads TGCAGCGTGAGAACAACTGGGGACTACGAGCAGTACTTC.

This clonotype was seen at least ten times. V gene TRBV7-8 combines with J gene TRBJ2-3, with TRBD1 identical over 9 bases. The CDR3 has 17 amino acids. With 5 bases clipped from V and 0 bases from J, the junction kept 9 bases outside the gene matches. Germline-derived CDR1 and CDR2 are SGHVS and FQNEAQ. This chain's CDR3 is CASSHFRDRESTDTQYF. The DNA of the CDR3 is TGTGCCAGCAGCCACTTCCGGGACAGGGAGAGCACAGATACGCAGTATTTT.